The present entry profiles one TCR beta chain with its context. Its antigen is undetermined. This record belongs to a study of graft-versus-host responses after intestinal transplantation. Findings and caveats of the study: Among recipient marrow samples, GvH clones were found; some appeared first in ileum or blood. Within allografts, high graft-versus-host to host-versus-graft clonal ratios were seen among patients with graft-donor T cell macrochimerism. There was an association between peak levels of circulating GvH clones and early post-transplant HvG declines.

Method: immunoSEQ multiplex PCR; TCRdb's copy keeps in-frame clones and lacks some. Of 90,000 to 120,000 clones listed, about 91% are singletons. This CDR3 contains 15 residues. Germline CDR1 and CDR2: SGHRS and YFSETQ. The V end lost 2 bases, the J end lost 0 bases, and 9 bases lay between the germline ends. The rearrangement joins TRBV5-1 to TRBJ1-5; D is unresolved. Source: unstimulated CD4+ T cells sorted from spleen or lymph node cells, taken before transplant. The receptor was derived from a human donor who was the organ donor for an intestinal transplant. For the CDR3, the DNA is TGCGCCAGCAGCTTCCTGAGTAATAGCAATCAGCCCCAGCATTTT. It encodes CASSFLSNSNQPQHF.